The 12 T cell receptor beta chains listed next were all sequenced from one sample in a study of blood T cell repertoires in COVID-19. Generated by immunoSEQ multiplex PCR, the TCRdb table keeps only in-frame clones and is missing some. The sample has a few hundred thousand clones; 70% to 90% are singletons. The specimen was PBMCs or T cells enriched from blood (not recorded which). These receptors all come from a woman aged 45 to 65 in a cohort exposed to, infected with or recovered from COVID-19 (not recorded which).

V usage is TRBV6-1 and J usage is TRBJ1-2; TRBD1 is a possible D gene (5 bases). This CDR3 is 14 amino acids long. V lost 1 base to trimming and J lost 3 bases, with 9 bases between them. Germline values: CDR1 MNHNS, CDR2 SASEGT. CDR3 bases: TGTGCCAGCAGTGAAGGCGGCAGGGACTATGGCTACACCTTC. Amino acids: CASSEGGRDYGYTF.

V and J are TRBV15 and TRBJ1-3, with D perhaps TRBD1 (6 bases). V lost 1 base and J lost 2, with 18 bases in between. The CDR3 totals 18 residues. Looked up from germline, CDR1 is LNHNV and CDR2 is YYDKDF (reference sequence). CDR3: CATSRGTGLGSAGNTIYF. CDR3 bases: TGTGCCACCAGCAGAGGTACAGGGTTGGGCTCTGCTGGAAACACCATATATTTT.

J is TRBJ1-2 and V is TRBV7-8, with D tentatively TRBD1 (5 bases). The CDR3 covers 15 residues. Trimming shortened V by 0 bases and J by 4 bases, and 12 bases separated the two germline ends. Germline loops: CDR1 SGHVS, CDR2 FQNEAQ. CDR3 sequence: CASSLAGGVGYGYTF. CDR3 DNA sequence: TGTGCCAGCAGCTTAGCGGGGGGGGTCGGCTATGGCTACACCTTC.

This clone has a single count. The chain is built from TRBV19 and TRBJ1-2; 7 bases fit TRBD1. CDR1 LNHDA and CDR2 SQIVND come from the germline V gene (reference sequence). This CDR3 contains 15 residues. The V and J ends lost 4 bases and 2 bases, in that order; junction bases with no gene match: 7. CDR3 loop: CASSTIRQGNYGYTF. The CDR3 nucleotides read TGTGCCAGTAGTACTATCCGACAGGGAAACTATGGCTACACCTTC.

The V call is TRBV4-1, the J call TRBJ2-1; 9 positions match TRBD1. The V gene end was trimmed by 0 bases and the J gene end by 5 bases; junction bases not matched to a gene: 8. CDR1 is MGHRA and CDR2 is YSYEKL in the germline V gene. This CDR3 is built from 17 residues. The CDR3 DNA is TGCGCCAGCAGCCAAGATCCCCGACAGGGGGGGGACAATGAGCAGTTCTTC. Translating it yields CASSQDPRQGGDNEQFF.

The genes are TRBV7-2 and TRBJ2-4; possible D gene TRBD1, 6 bases. CDR3 length equals 18 residues. Trimming left V 4 bases short and J 1 base short, with 20 bases between. Germline V gives CDR1 SGHTA, CDR2 FQGNSA. This CDR3 reads CASSSPGRQVLAKNIQYF. The CDR3 DNA is TGTGCCAGCAGCTCTCCTGGGCGACAGGTATTGGCCAAAAACATTCAGTACTTC.

The J gene is TRBJ1-2, the V gene TRBV7-3, with 9 bases that match TRBD1. J was trimmed by 8 bases and V by 5 bases; bases with no gene match: 9. Germline V gene sequence: CDR1 SGHTA, CDR2 FQGTGA. The CDR3 sequence is 14 residues long. This chain's CDR3 is CASSREQGAWGYTF. The CDR3 DNA reads TGTGCCAGCAGCCGGGAACAGGGGGCGTGGGGCTACACCTTC.

The V gene is TRBV5-4, the J gene TRBJ2-5; 12 nucleotides agree with TRBD2. Germline lookup yields CDR1 SGHNT and CDR2 YYREEE (reference sequence). The CDR3 extends over 16 amino acids. With V trimmed by 2 bases and J by 5 bases, 7 bases remained unmatched. This chain's CDR3 is CASSFPSGGASETQYF. The CDR3 bases are TGTGCCAGCAGCTTCCCTAGCGGGGGGGCGAGCGAGACCCAGTACTTC. The full variable domain, with the rest looked up from reference TRBV5-4 and TRBJ2-5, is ETGVTQSPTHLIKTRGQQVTLRCSSQSGHNTVSWYQQALGQGPQFIFQYYREEENGRGNFPPRFSGLQFPNYSSELNVNALELDDSALYLCASSFPSGGASETQYFGPGTRLLVL.

V usage is TRBV25-1 and J usage is TRBJ1-5, with D possibly being TRBD1 (6 bases). With 4 bases removed from V and 7 bases from J, the gap between germline ends came to 11 bases. Per the germline V gene, CDR1 is MGHDK and CDR2 is SYGVNS. This CDR3 has 13 residues. CDR3 DNA sequence: TGTGCCAGCAGTGGGGGGGGCTTCCAGCCCCAGCATTTT. It translates to CASSGGGFQPQHF.

V usage is TRBV6-5 and J usage is TRBJ2-7; a weak D match, TRBD2 (6 bases). Germline CDR1 is MNHEY and CDR2 is SVGAGI. The CDR3 runs 15 residues. Trimming took off 2 bases at V and 7 bases at J, with 18 bases between the two ends. The chain's CDR3 is CASSYARGPAGEQYF. In DNA form, the CDR3 reads TGTGCCAGCAGTTACGCAAGGGGCCCGGCGGGGGAGCAGTACTTC.

The genes are TRBV28 and TRBJ1-1; a possible D gene is TRBD1 (6 bases). Trimming took 7 bases from V and 4 from J, leaving 16 bases between them. CDR1 and CDR2 (germline): MDHEN, SYDVKM. The CDR3 is 14 amino acids. The CDR3 is CASNGGAGGTEAFF. The CDR3, as DNA: TGTGCCAGCAATGGGGGGGCTGGGGGCACTGAAGCTTTCTTT.

The CDR3 bases are TGTGCCAGCAGGACACAGGCGGTCGGTTATTCACCCCTCCACTTT. This encodes CASRTQAVGYSPLHF. This chain connects TRBV6-5 to TRBJ1-6, with a tentative D call TRBD1 (5 bases). Per germline, CDR1 MNHEY and CDR2 SVGAGI. The V end lost 6 bases, the J end lost 8 bases, and 17 bases lay between the germline ends. This CDR3 contains 15 residues.